Shown below are 16 T cell receptor beta chains from a single sample sequenced in a study of shared clonotypes between healthy human individuals. Libraries were prepared by immunoSEQ multiplex PCR; TCRdb keeps only in-frame clonotypes and omits some of them. Of about 2.1 million clones in the sample, over 85% are singletons; the top ten hold about 1.7%. CD45RO negativity and positive selection for CCR7 defined naive CD8 cells, a population that excluded terminally differentiated effector memory CD45RA+ cells. The sequencing sample was made of naive CD8+ T cells from PBMCs. These receptors were taken from a man aged 18 to 35 in good health. Some clones in this sample may be carry-over from other donors' samples.

This clone was observed once. This chain uses TRBV7-9 with TRBJ1-6; 7 nucleotides line up with TRBD1. The CDR3 runs to 15 residues. The V and J ends lost 5 bases and 8 bases, in that order; junction bases with no gene match: 9. CDR1 and CDR2 from the germline V gene are SEHNR and FQNEAQ (reference sequence). The CDR3 bases are TGTGCCAGCAGCCCACGACAGGGTTTGCATTCACCCCTCCACTTT. This encodes CASSPRQGLHSPLHF.

The chain links TRBV28 to TRBJ1-1; D is unresolved. The V and J ends lost 4 bases and 6 bases respectively, with 12 bases between them. Germline-derived CDR1 and CDR2 are MDHEN and SYDVKM. This CDR3 region has 13 residues. This CDR3 is CASSYASQSEAFF. The CDR3 bases are TGTGCCAGCAGTTACGCCTCCCAATCTGAAGCTTTCTTT.

The chain employs TRBV2 and TRBJ2-7, with 12 bases that match TRBD2. J was trimmed by 7 bases and V by 6 bases; bases with no gene match: 4. CDR1 SNHLY and CDR2 FYNNEI come from the germline V gene. This CDR3 has 13 residues. The CDR3 bases are TGTGCCAGCAGCTCTCTAGCGGGAGGGGAGCAGTACTTC. It codes for CASSSLAGGEQYF.

The chain is built from TRBV28 and TRBJ2-7, with D tentatively TRBD1 (6 bases). Germline CDR1 MDHEN, CDR2 SYDVKM. Trimming left V 7 bases short and J 4 bases short, with 17 bases between. The CDR3 loop spans 14 amino acids. As DNA, the CDR3 is TGTGCCAGCACCTTGGGAACAGGGAAGTACGAGCAGTACTTC. Encoded protein: CASTLGTGKYEQYF. The full variable domain, completed using reference TRBV28 and TRBJ2-7, is DVKVTQSSRYLVKRTGEKVFLECVQDMDHENMFWYRQDPGLGLRLIYFSYDVKMKEKGDIPEGYSVSREKKERFSLILESASTNQTSMYLCASTLGTGKYEQYFGPGTRLTVT.

CDR3 bases: TGTGCCAGCAGCCCTAGCTCGGGCCCTGGCTACACCTTC. This codes for CASSPSSGPGYTF. The genes are TRBV7-9 and TRBJ1-2; D remains ambiguous. This CDR3 has 13 residues. Germline lookup yields CDR1 SEHNR and CDR2 FQNEAQ (reference sequence). V lost 5 bases to trimming and J lost 7 bases, with 14 bases between them.

CDR3 in DNA: TGTGCCAGCAGTCATCGGACAGCGCAAGAGACCCAGTACTTC. Its protein is CASSHRTAQETQYF. The rearrangement joins TRBV28 to TRBJ2-5, with D tentatively TRBD1 (6 bases). Per the germline V gene, CDR1 is MDHEN and CDR2 is SYDVKM. This CDR3 is 14 amino acids long. V lost 5 bases, J lost 2 bases, and 12 bases lay in between.

The chain combines TRBV27 with TRBJ2-7; TRBD2 matches at 10 bases. CDR1 is MNHEY, CDR2 SMNVEV, per germline (reference sequence). The V and J ends lost 5 bases and 4 bases, in that order; junction bases with no gene match: 8. This CDR3 region has 15 residues. This CDR3 is CASSPLVAGGYEQYF. DNA for the CDR3: TGTGCCAGCAGTCCCCTTGTAGCGGGAGGTTACGAGCAGTACTTC.

This clone appeared a single time. The CDR3 coding sequence is TGTGCCACTCGGGGGCTAGCGGGCTTGGGGGAGCAGTTCTTC. This gives the protein CATRGLAGLGEQFF. V and J are TRBV27 and TRBJ2-1, with TRBD2 identical over 8 bases. V was pared by 10 bases and J by 10 bases, with 15 bases of the junction left unmatched. CDR1 is MNHEY and CDR2 is SMNVEV in the germline V gene (reference sequence). The CDR3 is 14 amino acids.

V is TRBV6-6 and J is TRBJ2-7; possibly TRBD2 for D (6 bases). The length of the CDR3 is 13 residues. The V and J ends lost 6 bases and 4 bases respectively, with 13 bases between them. CDR1 and CDR2 from the germline V gene are MNHNY and SVGAGI (reference sequence). The chain's CDR3 is CASRGLATYEQYF. The DNA for the CDR3 is TGTGCCAGCAGGGGGCTAGCGACGTACGAGCAGTACTTC.

J is TRBJ1-3 and V is TRBV5-6; 11 bases match TRBD1. The germline CDR1 and CDR2 sequences are SGHDT and YYEEEE. Unmatched junction bases numbered 2, after V lost 4 bases and J lost 2 bases. The CDR3 is 15 amino acids. CDR3 amino acids: CASSPDRGPGNTIYF. The DNA of the CDR3 is TGTGCCAGCAGCCCGGACAGGGGGCCTGGAAACACCATATATTTT. The complete variable domain, with remaining parts taken from reference TRBV5-6 and TRBJ1-3, reads DAGVTQSPTHLIKTRGQQVTLRCSPKSGHDTVSWYQQALGQGPQFIFQYYEEEERQRGNFPDRFSGHQFPNYSSELNVNALLLGDSALYLCASSPDRGPGNTIYFGEGSWLTVV.

The J gene is TRBJ1-1, the V gene TRBV28; 7 bases agree with TRBD1. CDR1 and CDR2 from the germline V gene are MDHEN and SYDVKM. The CDR3 totals 15 residues. With 5 bases clipped from V and 1 base from J, the junction kept 7 bases outside the gene matches. The CDR3 nucleotides read TGTGCCAGCAGTAAGCCGGGACAGAGGAACACTGAAGCTTTCTTT. It translates to CASSKPGQRNTEAFF.

The V call is TRBV27, the J call TRBJ2-7, with 10 bases fitting TRBD1. This CDR3 comprises 15 residues. CDR1 is MNHEY, CDR2 SMNVEV, per germline (reference sequence). Trimming at V came to 4 bases and at J to 3 bases, leaving 6 bases not matched to a gene. DNA for the CDR3: TGTGCCAGCAGTTCCTCGGACAGGGGGGTCTACGAGCAGTACTTC. Translation: CASSSSDRGVYEQYF.

J is TRBJ1-1 and V is TRBV7-9, with D hard to call. The V gene lost 6 bases and the J gene lost 5 bases, with 13 bases spanning the gap. The CDR3 is made up of 13 amino acids. The germline gives CDR1 SEHNR, CDR2 FQNEAQ (reference sequence). The CDR3 nucleotides read TGTGCCAGCAGTTCCGGGGTCGGGACTGAAGCTTTCTTT. It translates to CASSSGVGTEAFF.

This chain connects TRBV29-1 to TRBJ1-1; D remains ambiguous. The CDR3 consists of 13 residues. The ends were cut back, 6 bases at V and 3 bases at J, with 14 bases in the middle. In germline, CDR1 is SQVTM, CDR2 ANQGSEA. This chain's CDR3 is CSVKIGGDTEAFF. Here the CDR3 DNA reads TGCAGCGTCAAAATAGGTGGGGACACTGAAGCTTTCTTT.

This chain connects TRBV28 to TRBJ2-5; D is ambiguous. With 6 bases removed from V and 3 bases from J, the gap between germline ends came to 14 bases. This CDR3 is 14 amino acids long. Germline V CDR1 and CDR2: MDHEN, SYDVKM. For the CDR3, the DNA is TGTGCCAGCAGCCTCTCCCCCAGGAAAGAGACCCAGTACTTC. Translating gives CASSLSPRKETQYF. Filled out from reference TRBV28 and TRBJ2-5, the complete variable domain reads DVKVTQSSRYLVKRTGEKVFLECVQDMDHENMFWYRQDPGLGLRLIYFSYDVKMKEKGDIPEGYSVSREKKERFSLILESASTNQTSMYLCASSLSPRKETQYFGPGTRLLVL.

The chain joins TRBV15 to TRBJ2-1, with D maybe TRBD1 (5 bases). V gave up 0 bases and J gave up 9 bases, with 9 bases separating them. Per the germline V gene, CDR1 is LNHNV and CDR2 is YYDKDF (reference sequence). The CDR3 covers 13 residues. CDR3 DNA: TGTGCCACCAGCAGAGATAGGGGCAGTGAGCAGTTCTTC. This gives the protein CATSRDRGSEQFF.